This T cell receptor beta chain was identified during a study of shared clonotypes between healthy human individuals. A note on this clone: Its antigen is currently unknown.

Study-wide results and limits: It was expected that sequencing depth would affect clonotype sharing among donors.

The V gene lost 5 bases and the J gene lost 2 bases, with 4 bases spanning the gap. The CDR3 extends over 13 amino acids. Germline V gives CDR1 MNHNS, CDR2 SASEGT. Generated by immunoSEQ multiplex PCR, the TCRdb table keeps only in-frame clones and is missing some. This sample yields about 2.4 million clones, of which around 94% are seen a single time; roughly 0.14% belongs to the top ten. Sequenced input: naive CD4+ T cells sorted from blood. Regarding subset: CD45RA+ positively selected. The sequence was collected from a young man in good health. The rearrangement joins TRBV6-1 to TRBJ2-6; no reliable D call. CDR3 in DNA: TGTGCCAGCAGTAAAACTGGGGCCAACGTCCTGACTTTC. Its translation: CASSKTGANVLTF.